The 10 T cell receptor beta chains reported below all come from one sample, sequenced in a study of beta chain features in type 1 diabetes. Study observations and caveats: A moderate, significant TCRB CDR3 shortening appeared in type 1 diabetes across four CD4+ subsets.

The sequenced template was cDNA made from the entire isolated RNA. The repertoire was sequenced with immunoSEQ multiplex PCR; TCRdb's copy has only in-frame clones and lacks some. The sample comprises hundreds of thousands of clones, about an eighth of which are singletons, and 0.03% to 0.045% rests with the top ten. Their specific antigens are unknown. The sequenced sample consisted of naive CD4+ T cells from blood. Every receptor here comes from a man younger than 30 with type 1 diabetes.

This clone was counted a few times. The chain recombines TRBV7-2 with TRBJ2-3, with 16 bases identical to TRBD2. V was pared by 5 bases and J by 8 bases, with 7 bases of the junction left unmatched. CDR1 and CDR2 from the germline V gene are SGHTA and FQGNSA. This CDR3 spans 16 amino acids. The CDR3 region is CASSPPGLAGGRTQYF. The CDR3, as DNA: TGTGCCAGCAGCCCGCCGGGACTAGCGGGGGGGCGTACGCAGTATTTT. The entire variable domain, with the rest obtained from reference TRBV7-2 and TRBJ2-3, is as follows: GAGVSQSPSNKVTEKGKDVELRCDPISGHTALYWYRQSLGQGLEFLIYFQGNSAPDKSGLPSDRFSAERTGGSVSTLTIQRTQQEDSAVYLCASSPPGLAGGRTQYFGPGTRLTVL.

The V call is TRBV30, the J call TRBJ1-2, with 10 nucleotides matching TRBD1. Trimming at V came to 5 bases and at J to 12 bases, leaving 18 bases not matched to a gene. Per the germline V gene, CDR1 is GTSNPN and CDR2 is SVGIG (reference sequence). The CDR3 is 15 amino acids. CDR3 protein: CAWPGPSPPDRGDTF. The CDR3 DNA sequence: TGTGCCTGGCCCGGACCCTCGCCCCCGGACAGGGGGGACACCTTC. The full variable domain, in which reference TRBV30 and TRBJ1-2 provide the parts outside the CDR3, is SQTIHQWPATLVQPVGSPLSLECTVEGTSNPNLYWYRQAAGRGLQLLFYSVGIGQISSEVPQNLSASRPQDRQFILSSKKLLLSDSGFYLCAWPGPSPPDRGDTFGSGTRLTVV.

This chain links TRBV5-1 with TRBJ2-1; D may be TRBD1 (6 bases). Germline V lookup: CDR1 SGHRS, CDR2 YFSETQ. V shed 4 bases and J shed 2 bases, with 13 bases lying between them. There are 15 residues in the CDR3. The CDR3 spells CASSPWTETYNEQFF. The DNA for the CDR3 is TGCGCCAGCAGCCCCTGGACAGAGACCTACAATGAGCAGTTCTTC.

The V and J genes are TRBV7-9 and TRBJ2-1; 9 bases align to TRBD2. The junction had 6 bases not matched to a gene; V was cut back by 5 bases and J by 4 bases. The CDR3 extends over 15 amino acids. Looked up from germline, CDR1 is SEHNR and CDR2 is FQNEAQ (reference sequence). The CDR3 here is CASSPTSGRYNEQFF. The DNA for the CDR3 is TGTGCCAGCAGCCCTACTAGCGGGCGATACAATGAGCAGTTCTTC. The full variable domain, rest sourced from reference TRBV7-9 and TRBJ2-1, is DTGVSQNPRHKITKRGQNVTFRCDPISEHNRLYWYRQTLGQGPEFLTYFQNEAQLEKSRLLSDRFSAERPKGSFSTLEIQRTEQGDSAMYLCASSPTSGRYNEQFFGPGTRLTVL.

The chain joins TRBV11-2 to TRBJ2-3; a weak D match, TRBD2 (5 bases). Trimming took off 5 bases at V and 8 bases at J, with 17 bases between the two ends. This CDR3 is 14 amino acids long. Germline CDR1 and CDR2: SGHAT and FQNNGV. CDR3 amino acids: CASSPRPSRGTQYF. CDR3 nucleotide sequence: TGTGCCAGCAGCCCTCGGCCCTCTCGGGGTACGCAGTATTTT.

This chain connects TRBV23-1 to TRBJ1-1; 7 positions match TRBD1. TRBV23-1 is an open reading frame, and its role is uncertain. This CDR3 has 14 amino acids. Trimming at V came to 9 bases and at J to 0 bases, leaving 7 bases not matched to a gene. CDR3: CARTGGQLNTEAFF. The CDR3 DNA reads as TGCGCCAGGACCGGGGGACAGCTGAACACTGAAGCTTTCTTT.

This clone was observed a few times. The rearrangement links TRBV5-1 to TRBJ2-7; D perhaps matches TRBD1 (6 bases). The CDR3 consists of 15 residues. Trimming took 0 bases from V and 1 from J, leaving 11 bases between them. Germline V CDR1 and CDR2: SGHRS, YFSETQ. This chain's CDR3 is CASSLAGDKSYEQYF. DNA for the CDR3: TGCGCCAGCAGCTTGGCTGGGGACAAATCCTACGAGCAGTACTTC.

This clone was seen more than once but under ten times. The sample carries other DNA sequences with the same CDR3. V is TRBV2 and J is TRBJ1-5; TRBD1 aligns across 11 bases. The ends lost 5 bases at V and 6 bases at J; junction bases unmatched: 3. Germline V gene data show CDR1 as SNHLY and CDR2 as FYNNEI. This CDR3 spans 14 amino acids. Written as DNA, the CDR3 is TGTGCCAGCAGTTCCGGGACAGGGGGTCAGCCCCAGCATTTT. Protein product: CASSSGTGGQPQHF.

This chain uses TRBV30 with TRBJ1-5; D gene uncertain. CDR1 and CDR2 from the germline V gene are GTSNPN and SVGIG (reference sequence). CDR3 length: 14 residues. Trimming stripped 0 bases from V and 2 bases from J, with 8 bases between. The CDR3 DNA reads TGTGCCTGGAGTGTATTAAGTGGCAATCAGCCCCAGCATTTT. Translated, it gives CAWSVLSGNQPQHF.

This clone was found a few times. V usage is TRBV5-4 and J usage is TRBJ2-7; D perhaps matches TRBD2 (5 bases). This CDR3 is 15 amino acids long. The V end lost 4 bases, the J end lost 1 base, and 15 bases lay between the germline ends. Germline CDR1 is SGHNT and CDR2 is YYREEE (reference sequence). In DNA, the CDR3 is TGTGCCAGCAGCAGCGGAAGGGTAGTGTCCTACGAGCAGTACTTC. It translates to CASSSGRVVSYEQYF.